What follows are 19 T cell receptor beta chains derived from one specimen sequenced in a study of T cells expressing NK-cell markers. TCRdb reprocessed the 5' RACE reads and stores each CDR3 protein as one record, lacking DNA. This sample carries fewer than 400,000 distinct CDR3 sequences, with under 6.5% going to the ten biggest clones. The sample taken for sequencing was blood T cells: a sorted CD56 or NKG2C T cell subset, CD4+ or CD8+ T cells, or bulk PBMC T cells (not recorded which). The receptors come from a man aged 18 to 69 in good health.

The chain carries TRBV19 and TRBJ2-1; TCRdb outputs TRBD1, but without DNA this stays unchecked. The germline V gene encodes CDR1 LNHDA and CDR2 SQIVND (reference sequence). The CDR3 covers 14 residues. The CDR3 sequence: CASSIGRGYNEQFF. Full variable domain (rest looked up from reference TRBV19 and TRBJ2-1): DGGITQSPKYLFRKEGQNVTLSCEQNLNHDAMYWYRQDPGQGLRLIYYSQIVNDFQKGDIAEGYSVSREKKESFPLTVTSAQKNPTAFYLCASSIGRGYNEQFFGPGTRLTVL.

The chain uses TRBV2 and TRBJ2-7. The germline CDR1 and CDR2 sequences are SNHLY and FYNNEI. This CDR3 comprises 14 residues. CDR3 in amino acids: CASRDRLSSYEQYF.

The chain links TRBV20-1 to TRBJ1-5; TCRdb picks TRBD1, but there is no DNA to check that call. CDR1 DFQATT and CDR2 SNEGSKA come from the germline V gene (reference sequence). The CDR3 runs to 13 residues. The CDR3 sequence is CSAPGRSNQPQHF.

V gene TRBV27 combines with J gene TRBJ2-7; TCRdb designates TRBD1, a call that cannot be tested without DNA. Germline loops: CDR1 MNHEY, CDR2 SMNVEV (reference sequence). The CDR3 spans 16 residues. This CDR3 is CASSLNPGTGRYEQYF.

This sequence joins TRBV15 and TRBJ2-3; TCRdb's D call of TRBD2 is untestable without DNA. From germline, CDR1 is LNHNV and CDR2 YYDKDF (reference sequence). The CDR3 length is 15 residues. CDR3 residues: CATQGRGGSTDTQYF.

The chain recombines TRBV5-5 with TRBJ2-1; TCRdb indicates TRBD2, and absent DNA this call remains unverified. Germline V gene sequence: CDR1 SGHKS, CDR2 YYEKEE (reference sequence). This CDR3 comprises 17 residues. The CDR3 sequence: CASSSTGTPSSYNEQFF.

The CDR3 sequence is CASSLDSQAGGSSYNEQFF. This chain connects TRBV11-2 to TRBJ2-1; TCRdb selects TRBD2, and the lack of DNA leaves this call unchecked. Germline V CDR1 and CDR2: SGHAT, FQNNGV. The CDR3 sequence is 19 residues long.

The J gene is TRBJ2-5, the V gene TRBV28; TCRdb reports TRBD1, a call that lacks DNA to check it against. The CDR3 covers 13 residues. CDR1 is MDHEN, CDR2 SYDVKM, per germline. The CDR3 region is CASMEGGRETQYF.

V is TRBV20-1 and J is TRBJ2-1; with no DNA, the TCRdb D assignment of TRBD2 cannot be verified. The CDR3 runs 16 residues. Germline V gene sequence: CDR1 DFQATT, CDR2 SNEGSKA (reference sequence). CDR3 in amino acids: CSASRVAGTHYNEQFF.

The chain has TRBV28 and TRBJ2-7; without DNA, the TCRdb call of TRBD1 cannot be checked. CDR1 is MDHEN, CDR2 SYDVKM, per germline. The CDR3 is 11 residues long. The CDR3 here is CASSSNRVWYF.

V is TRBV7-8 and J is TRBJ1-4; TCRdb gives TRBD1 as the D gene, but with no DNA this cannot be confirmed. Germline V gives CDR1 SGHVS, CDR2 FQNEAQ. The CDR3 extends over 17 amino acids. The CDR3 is CASSRWARTGTNEKLFF.

The CDR3 here is CAWSGAGAGTYNEQFF. V gene TRBV30 combines with J gene TRBJ2-1; there is no DNA to check the TCRdb D call of TRBD1. Germline CDR1 GTSNPN, CDR2 SVGIG (reference sequence). This CDR3 is 16 amino acids long.

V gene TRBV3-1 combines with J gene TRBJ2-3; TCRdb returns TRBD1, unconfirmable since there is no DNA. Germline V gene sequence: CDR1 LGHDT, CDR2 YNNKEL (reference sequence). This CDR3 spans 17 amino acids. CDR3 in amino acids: CASSRVIAPTSTDTQYF.

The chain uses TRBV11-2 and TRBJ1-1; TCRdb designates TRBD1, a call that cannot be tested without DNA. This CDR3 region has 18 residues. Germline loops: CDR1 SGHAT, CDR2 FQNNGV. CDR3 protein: CASSHRKGMGATGFEAFF. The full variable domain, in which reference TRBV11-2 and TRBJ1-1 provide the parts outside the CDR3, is EAGVAQSPRYKIIEKRQSVAFWCNPISGHATLYWYQQILGQGPKLLIQFQNNGVVDDSQLPKDRFSAERLKGVDSTLKIQPAKLEDSAVYLCASSHRKGMGATGFEAFFGQGTRLTVV.

CDR3 residues: CASSRSRGGYEQFF. The genes are TRBV7-8 and TRBJ2-1; there is no DNA to check the TCRdb D call of TRBD1. Per germline, CDR1 SGHVS and CDR2 FQNEAQ. The CDR3 is 14 residues long. Full variable domain (rest looked up from reference TRBV7-8 and TRBJ2-1): GAGVSQSPRYKVAKRGQDVALRCDPISGHVSLFWYQQALGQGPEFLTYFQNEAQLDKSGLPSDRFFAERPEGSVSTLKIQRTQQEDSAVYLCASSRSRGGYEQFFGPGTRLTVL.

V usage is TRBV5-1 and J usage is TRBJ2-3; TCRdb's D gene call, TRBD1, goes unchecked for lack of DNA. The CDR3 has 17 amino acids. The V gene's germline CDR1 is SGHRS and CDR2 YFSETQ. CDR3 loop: CASSKNPPGGREDTQYF.

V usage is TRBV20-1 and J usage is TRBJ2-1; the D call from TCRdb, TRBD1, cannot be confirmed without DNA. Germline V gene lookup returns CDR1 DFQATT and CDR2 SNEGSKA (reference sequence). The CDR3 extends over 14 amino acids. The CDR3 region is CSASPGQGNNEQFF.

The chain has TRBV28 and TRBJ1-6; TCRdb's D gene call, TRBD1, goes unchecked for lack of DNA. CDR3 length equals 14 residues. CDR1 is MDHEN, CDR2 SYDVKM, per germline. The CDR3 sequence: CASRTTGRNSPLHF.

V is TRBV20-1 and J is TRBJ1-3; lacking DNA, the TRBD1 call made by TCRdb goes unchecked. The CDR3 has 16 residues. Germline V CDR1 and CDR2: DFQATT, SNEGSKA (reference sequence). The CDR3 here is CSAKGTGGFGGNTIYF.